The clone carrying this TCR beta chain was detected ten times or more. The target antigen is unknown. This entry comes from a study of T-cell reconstitution after alpha-beta-depleted transplantation in children. This CDR3 is built from 12 residues. V lost 5 bases to trimming and J lost 7 bases, with 12 bases between them. CDR1 is SEHNR and CDR2 is FQNEAQ in the germline V gene (reference sequence). Study results and caveats: T-cell counts and diversity at one year post-transplant came mainly from newly produced T cells. Surviving recipient T cells and thymic progenitors produced the high day-60 TCRbeta diversity seen in some patients. As was reported, about two months after transplant, alpha-beta T cells came from several hundred expanded graft clones.

Unique molecular identifiers were used in preparing the TCRbeta library. TCRdb reanalysed the PCR reads using MiXCR and keeps one entry per CDR3 protein. The table has approximately 300,000 distinct CDR3 sequences, roughly a tenth seen once. This rearrangement joins TRBV7-9 to TRBJ2-7; the D gene is possibly TRBD1 (7 bases). The sequenced sample was PBMCs, obtained before TCRalphabeta/CD19-depleted stem cell transplant. The sequence was collected from a boy less than two years old with acute myeloid leukemia, due to receive a stem cell transplant. CDR3 nucleotide sequence: TGTGCCAGCAGCATACAGGGGAGGGAGCAGTACTTC. Translating it yields CASSIQGREQYF.